This T cell receptor beta chain is drawn from a study of cytomegalovirus exposure and HLA in healthy donors. For the study at large: One earlier analysis, a look at some 180 million T cells, found 117 million unique TCR beta sequences. The study, taken as a whole, reports: Looking again later, the authors saw that most CMV-associated TCR beta chains seemed HLA-restricted.

This clone was observed once. Its antigen remains unidentified. Germline CDR1 reads SNHLY; CDR2 reads FYNNEI. The V gene lost 7 bases and the J gene lost 6 bases, with 16 bases spanning the gap. The CDR3 is made up of 14 amino acids. The primer mix had 60 Vbeta and 13 Jbeta primers. Produced via immunoSEQ multiplex PCR; TCRdb's table is partial and in-frame only. Of 95,000 to 150,000 clones in the sample, around three quarters were seen once. The TCR was taken from a woman in her thirties or forties in good health and CMV-seropositive. What was sequenced was PBMCs. This sequence joins TRBV2 and TRBJ2-1, with TRBD2 as a possible D gene (5 bases). CDR3 bases: TGTGCCAGCATAGGGTCTAGCCGGCGCAATGAGCAGTTCTTC. Its translation: CASIGSSRRNEQFF.